The present entry profiles one T cell receptor beta chain with its context. As yet, its antigen is unknown. The CDR3 is 15 amino acids. Germline CDR1 is SGHTA and CDR2 is FQGNSA. Together with a sample-barcoded 5' primer, a J-beta primer mix was included in a second PCR lasting about 6 to 11 cycles. Every molecule of cDNA carried a tag from a template-switch adaptor with 12 random nucleotides. Sequencing of every sample gave 2.5 million or more CDR3-containing paired-end reads. Using its own MiXCR run on the 5' RACE reads, TCRdb lists one record per CDR3 protein. Here the sample spans about 640,000 distinct CDR3 sequences, approximately 50% being singletons. This sample was included in a study of blood T cells in healthy people across ages. Every donor gave 8.5 to 10 milliliters of peripheral blood. The study's findings and limits: Diversity estimated from one million T cells was considered an underestimate.

The genes are TRBV7-2 and TRBJ2-5; TRBD2 matches 9 bases. The J call is doubtful: the DNA matches TRBJ2-1 better. This clonotype originated in a man in his fifties or sixties in good health. Input material: blood. The CDR3 DNA reads as TGTGCCAGCAGCTTCCTAGCGGGGATTGAAGAGACCCAGTTCTTC. Protein product: CASSFLAGIEETQFF.